The 22 T cell receptor beta chains listed next were all sequenced from one sample in a study of blood T cell repertoires in COVID-19 (dated by TCRdb to about 2020). The library was obtained by the immunoSEQ multiplex PCR assay. Imported from immuneACCESS, the table was reduced by TCRdb to in-frame sequences with V and J called. These copies leave out some clones; in studies compared against another copy, an unresolved V gene accounts for under half, and the cause of the remainder is not known. The sample data list about 240,000 clones, and around 82% of these were observed just once. Approximately 3.8% of the sample comes from the top ten. The sequenced sample consisted of PBMCs or T cells enriched from blood (not recorded which). These receptors were taken from a woman aged 40 to 50 who had been exposed to COVID-19.

This chain uses TRBV30 with TRBJ1-4, with 8 bases matching TRBD1. V shed 5 bases and J 4 bases; nucleotides not matched to a gene: 9. Looked up from germline, CDR1 is GTSNPN and CDR2 is SVGIG (reference sequence). The CDR3 runs to 15 residues. CDR3 region: CAWSLNRGGNEKLFF. The DNA for the CDR3 is TGTGCCTGGTCCCTAAACAGGGGGGGTAATGAAAAACTGTTTTTT.

The J gene is TRBJ2-2, the V gene TRBV3-1 (or the pseudogene TRBV3-2), with D possibly matching TRBD1 (5 bases). The CDR3 runs to 12 residues. Germline V lookup: CDR1 LGHDT, CDR2 YNNKEL (reference sequence). The V gene lost 6 bases and the J gene lost 5 bases, with 7 bases spanning the gap. CDR3 loop: CASRTATGELFF. In DNA, the CDR3 is TGTGCCAGCAGGACAGCGACCGGGGAGCTGTTTTTT.

The rearrangement uses TRBV7-9 and TRBJ2-2, with 9 bases fitting TRBD1. This CDR3 is built from 15 residues. Germline V lookup: CDR1 SEHNR, CDR2 FQNEAQ (reference sequence). V gave up 2 bases and J gave up 4 bases; unmatched junction bases: 2. The CDR3 sequence is CASSLNRGRTGELFF. The DNA for the CDR3 is TGTGCCAGCAGCTTAAACAGGGGGCGCACCGGGGAGCTGTTTTTT. Combining the CDR3 with reference TRBV7-9 and TRBJ2-2 gives the whole variable domain DTGVSQNPRHKITKRGQNVTFRCDPISEHNRLYWYRQTLGQGPEFLTYFQNEAQLEKSRLLSDRFSAERPKGSFSTLEIQRTEQGDSAMYLCASSLNRGRTGELFFGEGSRLTVL.

This clone was recorded only once. The chain uses TRBV5-4 and TRBJ2-3, with 8 positions matching TRBD1. Germline V gives CDR1 SGHNT, CDR2 YYREEE (reference sequence). The CDR3 covers 14 residues. J gave up 3 bases and V 1 base, and 1 base lay outside the gene matches. In nucleotides, the CDR3 is TGTGCCAGCAGCTTGCAGGGGGCTACAGATACGCAGTATTTT. Amino acids: CASSLQGATDTQYF.

This chain links TRBV15 with TRBJ2-7, with D maybe TRBD2 (5 bases). Trimming took off 8 bases at V and 5 bases at J, with 19 bases between the two ends. Germline loops: CDR1 LNHNV, CDR2 YYDKDF (reference sequence). This CDR3 contains 14 residues. The CDR3: CATPPEGADDEQYF. CDR3 nucleotides: TGTGCCACCCCTCCCGAGGGAGCCGACGACGAGCAGTACTTC.

This chain joins TRBV7-3 and TRBJ1-1; D remains ambiguous. Germline V lookup: CDR1 SGHTA, CDR2 FQGTGA. This CDR3 contains 13 residues. V shed 3 bases and J shed 4 bases, with 9 bases lying between them. The CDR3 region is CASSFRSSTEAFF. CDR3 DNA sequence: TGTGCCAGCAGCTTCAGGTCGAGCACTGAAGCTTTCTTT. Drawing the rest from reference TRBV7-3 and TRBJ1-1, the complete variable domain is GAGVSQTPSNKVTEKGKYVELRCDPISGHTALYWYRQSLGQGPEFLIYFQGTGAADDSGLPNDRFFAVRPEGSVSTLKIQRTERGDSAVYLCASSFRSSTEAFFGQGTRLTVV.

V is TRBV5-4 and J is TRBJ1-1, with 12 bases identical to TRBD1. J gave up 4 bases and V 4 bases, and 8 bases lay outside the gene matches. CDR1 SGHNT and CDR2 YYREEE come from the germline V gene (reference sequence). The CDR3 is 16 residues long. CDR3 in amino acids: CASSPGQGAVITEAFF. The CDR3 DNA sequence: TGTGCCAGCAGCCCGGGACAGGGGGCGGTTATCACTGAAGCTTTCTTT.

This clone was observed once. The junction departs from the called germline gene at one end, perhaps through a read error. V usage is TRBV27 and J usage is TRBJ2-7, with TRBD1 matching 8 bases. This CDR3 is built from 13 residues. Germline-derived CDR1 and CDR2 are MNHEY and SMNVEV (reference sequence). The CDR3 DNA sequence: TGTGCCAGCAGTTTAAGGCCGGGACAGGAAATGCTCTTC. Protein product: CASSLRPGQEMLF.

This clone was detected only once. The rearrangement uses TRBV2 and TRBJ2-2; D is perhaps TRBD1 (5 bases). This CDR3 has 13 amino acids. CDR1 SNHLY and CDR2 FYNNEI come from the germline V gene. The germline V and J ends were trimmed by 4 bases and 6 bases, with 9 bases remaining between them. CDR3 in amino acids: CASSATDPGELFF. CDR3 bases: TGTGCCAGCAGTGCGACAGACCCCGGGGAGCTGTTTTTT.

The V and J genes are TRBV7-9 and TRBJ1-2, with TRBD1 matching over 9 bases. The CDR3 runs 14 residues. The germline gives CDR1 SEHNR, CDR2 FQNEAQ (reference sequence). After removal of 5 bases from V and 4 bases from J, the junction contained 5 bases not matched to a gene. In nucleotides, the CDR3 is TGTGCCAGCAGCAAACCGGGACAGGGCTATGGCTACACCTTC. Protein sequence: CASSKPGQGYGYTF.

V is TRBV6-1 and J is TRBJ2-3; a weak D match, TRBD2 (5 bases). Germline V gene data show CDR1 as MNHNS and CDR2 as SASEGT. The CDR3 runs to 14 residues. V lost 3 bases and J lost 2, with 9 bases in between. CDR3 residues: CASSDSAITDTQYF. As DNA, the CDR3 is TGTGCCAGCAGTGATAGCGCAATCACAGATACGCAGTATTTT.

The table lists this clone with a count of one. V gene TRBV9 combines with J gene TRBJ1-2, with 11 bases lining up with TRBD1. Germline CDR1 and CDR2: SGDLS and YYNGEE. This CDR3 has 16 residues. With V trimmed by 0 bases and J by 5 bases, 6 bases remained unmatched. The CDR3 DNA reads as TGTGCCAGCAGCGTAGATCCGGGACAGGGGGGGTATGGCTACACCTTC. Protein product: CASSVDPGQGGYGYTF. The complete variable domain, with remaining parts taken from reference TRBV9 and TRBJ1-2, reads DSGVTQTPKHLITATGQRVTLRCSPRSGDLSVYWYQQSLDQGLQFLIQYYNGEERAKGNILERFSAQQFPDLHSELNLSSLELGDSALYFCASSVDPGQGGYGYTFGSGTRLTVV.

V and J are TRBV28 and TRBJ2-3; 8 nucleotides match TRBD1. The CDR3 extends over 15 amino acids. Looked up from germline, CDR1 is MDHEN and CDR2 is SYDVKM. The ends lost 6 bases at V and 2 bases at J; junction bases unmatched: 7. The CDR3 DNA reads as TGTGCCAGCAGGGTGGGGGACAGGACCACAGATACGCAGTATTTT. Translation gives CASRVGDRTTDTQYF.

The chain employs TRBV14 and TRBJ2-1, with D possibly TRBD2 on 6 matching bases. Germline CDR1 SGHDN, CDR2 FVKESK. The CDR3 is made up of 16 amino acids. The V gene lost 0 bases and the J gene lost 8 bases, with 17 bases spanning the gap. CDR3 in DNA: TGTGCCAGCAGCCAAGATGTCGGACTACAAAGCGATGAGCAGTTCTTC. Its translation: CASSQDVGLQSDEQFF.

This clone was detected a few times. The genes are TRBV7-9 and TRBJ1-4; 8 positions agree with TRBD1. The CDR3 sequence is 15 residues long. J was trimmed by 6 bases and V by 4 bases; bases with no gene match: 7. Germline loops: CDR1 SEHNR, CDR2 FQNEAQ (reference sequence). The CDR3 DNA reads TGTGCCAGCAGCTGGGGGTGGACAGGGTATGAAAAACTGTTTTTT. Translation gives CASSWGWTGYEKLFF. The complete variable domain, with remaining parts taken from reference TRBV7-9 and TRBJ1-4, reads DTGVSQNPRHKITKRGQNVTFRCDPISEHNRLYWYRQTLGQGPEFLTYFQNEAQLEKSRLLSDRFSAERPKGSFSTLEIQRTEQGDSAMYLCASSWGWTGYEKLFFGSGTQLSVL.

The J gene is TRBJ1-2, the V gene TRBV28, with a weak D call TRBD1 (5 bases). Per germline, CDR1 MDHEN and CDR2 SYDVKM. CDR3 length equals 13 residues. The V gene lost 5 bases and the J gene lost 4 bases, with 11 bases spanning the gap. Here the CDR3 reads CASSPHDSYGYTF. The CDR3 DNA sequence: TGTGCCAGCAGTCCACACGACAGCTATGGCTACACCTTC.

The chain links TRBV2 to TRBJ1-2, with 7 bases fitting TRBD1. V lost 3 bases to trimming and J lost 3 bases; unmatched junction nucleotides: 1. The CDR3 sequence is 13 residues long. Looked up from germline, CDR1 is SNHLY and CDR2 is FYNNEI. The CDR3 region has the DNA TGTGCCAGCAGTGACAGGGGGTACTATGGCTACACCTTC. This translates into CASSDRGYYGYTF.

The chain joins TRBV10-3 to TRBJ1-4; the match to TRBD1 covers 7 bases. In germline, CDR1 is ENHRY, CDR2 SYGVKD. This CDR3 spans 13 amino acids. Germline trimming cut 10 bases from V and 6 bases from J; bases unmatched to any gene: 8. Here the CDR3 reads CATTEGAYEKLFF. In DNA form, the CDR3 reads TGTGCCACCACCGAGGGGGCTTATGAAAAACTGTTTTTT.

The chain recombines TRBV5-1 with TRBJ1-2; 9 nucleotides align to TRBD1. Trimming took 4 bases from V and 1 from J; bases not matched to a gene: 2. The CDR3 loop spans 14 amino acids. CDR1 is SGHRS and CDR2 is YFSETQ in the germline V gene. The CDR3 sequence is CASSPTGGNYGYTF. The CDR3, as DNA: TGCGCCAGCAGCCCGACAGGGGGTAACTATGGCTACACCTTC.

V gene TRBV11-2 combines with J gene TRBJ2-2; D not certain. CDR1 and CDR2 from the germline V gene are SGHAT and FQNNGV. The CDR3 is 15 amino acids. The ends were cut back, 1 base at V and 4 bases at J, with 10 bases in the middle. CDR3 nucleotides: TGTGCCAGCAGCTTAGCTTACGGTCCCACCGGGGAGCTGTTTTTT. Translation: CASSLAYGPTGELFF.

The V call is TRBV27, the J call TRBJ1-6; D is possibly TRBD1 (6 bases). The CDR3 runs to 15 residues. V lost 3 bases to trimming and J lost 5 bases, with 11 bases between them. The germline CDR1 and CDR2 sequences are MNHEY and SMNVEV (reference sequence). The CDR3 loop is CASSFGPGDNSPLHF. CDR3 bases: TGTGCCAGCAGTTTCGGCCCAGGGGATAATTCACCCCTCCACTTT.

The V gene is TRBV7-3, the J gene TRBJ2-5; D is unresolved. The ends were cut back, 5 bases at V and 4 bases at J, with 11 bases in the middle. The CDR3 runs to 13 residues. From germline, CDR1 is SGHTA and CDR2 FQGTGA. This CDR3 reads CASSVDIGETQYF. The CDR3 DNA sequence: TGTGCCAGCAGCGTAGACATTGGAGAGACCCAGTACTTC.